A single sample is the source of the 9 T cell receptor beta chains below, sequenced in a study of T cell responses to AZD1222 COVID-19 vaccine. The data were produced by immunoSEQ multiplex PCR, yet TCRdb's version contains in-frame clones alone and is incomplete. The sample gives roughly 120,000 clones, roughly nine tenths of which show up once; more than 1.5% is in the top ten. Source: peripheral blood, taken 28 days after the second AZD1222 dose. The receptors derive from an adult who received the AZD1222 COVID-19 vaccine.

The rearrangement uses TRBV6-1 and TRBJ2-7, with D tentatively TRBD1 (6 bases). The V end was cut by 0 bases, the J end by 0 bases, with 9 bases between. Germline loops: CDR1 MNHNS, CDR2 SASEGT. The CDR3 is made up of 15 amino acids. The CDR3 region is CASSEATGPSYEQYF. For the CDR3, the DNA is TGTGCCAGCAGTGAAGCGACAGGACCCTCCTACGAGCAGTACTTC.

This rearrangement joins TRBV5-5 to TRBJ2-7; 9 bases map to TRBD2. The V and J ends lost 0 bases and 2 bases, in that order; junction bases with no gene match: 3. Germline V gene sequence: CDR1 SGHKS, CDR2 YYEKEE (reference sequence). The CDR3 spans 15 residues. The CDR3 spells CASSLVAGETYEQYF. The CDR3 DNA sequence: TGTGCCAGCAGCTTGGTAGCGGGAGAGACCTACGAGCAGTACTTC.

Turning to this clone: Germline and junction disagree at one end, which may indicate a read error. The rearrangement links TRBV19 to TRBJ1-1; 9 bases fit TRBD1. The germline gives CDR1 LNHDA, CDR2 SQIVND (reference sequence). The length of the CDR3 is 16 residues. Written as DNA, the CDR3 is TGTGCCAGTAGCAGAGACAGGGGGGGAGGTAACAATGAAGCTTTCTTT. This encodes CASSRDRGGGNNEAFF.

This chain joins TRBV7-6 and TRBJ2-7, with 9 bases aligning to TRBD1. CDR1 is SGHVS and CDR2 is FNYEAQ in the germline V gene. Trimming cost V 1 base and J 0 bases; bases outside gene matches: 4. This CDR3 is 16 amino acids long. The CDR3 loop reads CASSLVQGQGSYEQYF. Written as DNA, the CDR3 is TGTGCCAGCAGCTTAGTTCAGGGACAGGGCTCCTACGAGCAGTACTTC.

The chain is built from TRBV14 and TRBJ2-6, with D tentatively TRBD1 (5 bases). The germline V gene encodes CDR1 SGHDN and CDR2 FVKESK. The germline V and J ends were trimmed by 4 bases and 2 bases, with 12 bases remaining between them. CDR3 size: 16 residues. The CDR3 DNA reads as TGTGCCAGCAGCCCCATCAAGGGGACTGGGGCCAACGTCCTGACTTTC. The encoded protein is CASSPIKGTGANVLTF. Combining the CDR3 with reference TRBV14 and TRBJ2-6 gives the whole variable domain EAGVTQFPSHSVIEKGQTVTLRCDPISGHDNLYWYRRVMGKEIKFLLHFVKESKQDESGMPNNRFLAERTGGTYSTLKVQPAELEDSGVYFCASSPIKGTGANVLTFGAGSRLTVL.

The chain joins TRBV3-1 (or the pseudogene TRBV3-2) to TRBJ1-1, with D perhaps matching TRBD1 (6 bases). The CDR3 has 14 amino acids. The germline V and J ends were trimmed by 4 bases and 4 bases, with 13 bases remaining between them. In germline, CDR1 is LGHDT, CDR2 YNNKEL (reference sequence). This chain's CDR3 is CASSPPGGSTEAFF. The DNA of the CDR3 is TGTGCCAGCAGCCCGCCGGGGGGCAGCACTGAAGCTTTCTTT.

With regard to this clone: Within the sample, other DNA sequences also encode this same CDR3. The chain combines TRBV5-1 with TRBJ1-2; weak D call: TRBD1 (6 bases). The CDR3 totals 14 residues. Deletions cut 0 bases from V and 0 bases from J, with 6 bases between. Germline-derived CDR1 and CDR2 are SGHRS and YFSETQ. The CDR3 protein is CASSLGTANYGYTF. The CDR3, as DNA: TGCGCCAGCAGCTTGGGGACAGCTAACTATGGCTACACCTTC.

The chain combines TRBV30 with TRBJ1-4; the D gene is possibly TRBD1 (5 bases). The CDR3 length is 15 residues. Germline loops: CDR1 GTSNPN, CDR2 SVGIG (reference sequence). V lost 2 bases and J lost 7, with 17 bases in between. The CDR3 sequence: CAWSTPRGGGEKLFF. Written as DNA, the CDR3 is TGTGCCTGGAGTACGCCCCGGGGGGGAGGTGAAAAACTGTTTTTT.

The V gene is TRBV7-9, the J gene TRBJ1-4; D is unclear. Germline CDR1 is SEHNR and CDR2 is FQNEAQ (reference sequence). V lost 4 bases, J lost 0 bases, and 6 bases lay in between. The CDR3 length is 14 residues. The CDR3 sequence: CASSSRATNEKLFF. Written as DNA, the CDR3 is TGTGCCAGCAGCTCCCGTGCAACTAATGAAAAACTGTTTTTT. The variable domain in full, completed from reference TRBV7-9 and TRBJ1-4, reads DTGVSQNPRHKITKRGQNVTFRCDPISEHNRLYWYRQTLGQGPEFLTYFQNEAQLEKSRLLSDRFSAERPKGSFSTLEIQRTEQGDSAMYLCASSSRATNEKLFFGSGTQLSVL.